Below, one T cell receptor beta chain is given with its context. Using RNA transcripts as the source, TCR beta CDR3 regions were amplified. The HTBI primer set was used in a first-round RT-PCR of the TCR CDR3. TCRdb fed the multiplex PCR reads into MiXCR, producing one record per CDR3 protein. The sample comprises a few hundred thousand distinct CDR3 sequences, roughly 18% of which are singletons, and over 35% rests with the top ten. Per germline, CDR1 KGHDR and CDR2 SFDVKD. CDR3 length: 12 residues. Trimming removed 6 bases at V and 3 bases at J, with 7 bases between. The entry originates in a study of T cells in Graves' hyperthyroidism and ophthalmopathy. The authors took PBMCs from 10 ml fresh peripheral blood.

The sequence derives from a man younger than 30 with Graves' ophthalmopathy. Material for sequencing was blood. The V and J genes are TRBV24-1 and TRBJ1-2, with D hard to call. The CDR3 DNA sequence: TGTGCCACCAGTCAGCAGGACTATGGCTACACCTTC. Translating it yields CATSQQDYGYTF.